Included here is one TCR beta chain sequence, with context. Its antigen is still unknown. A read error may produce the germline difference seen at one junction end. All the people who gave samples were healthy bone marrow donors. PCR involved 60 Vbeta and 13 Jbeta primers. Clones were sequenced by immunoSEQ multiplex PCR, and TCRdb holds only the in-frame ones, with some missing. The listing records around 50,000 clones. This sample is drawn from a study of cytomegalovirus exposure and HLA in healthy donors. From germline, CDR1 is GTSNPN and CDR2 SVGIG (reference sequence). The CDR3 totals 15 residues. Study results and caveats: The authors excluded some V segments, including TRBV6-2 and TRBV6-3, as indistinguishable. In an earlier analysis, productive rearrangement rates for most beta V segments clustered near 87% or 30%. The classifier, whose performance was assessed in both the original and validation cohorts, reportedly diagnosed cytomegalovirus status with high specificity and sensitivity.

The V call is TRBV30, the J call TRBJ1-2; D is unresolved. The clonotype comes from a woman aged 40 to 50 in good health and CMV-seronegative. Sequenced: PBMCs. The CDR3 spells CAGRRERSFAYGYTF. In DNA, the CDR3 is TGTGCCGGGAGGAGGGAGCGATCCTTCGCCTATGGCTACACCTTC.